Shown below are 30 T cell receptor beta chains from a single sample sequenced in a study of T cells in narcolepsy. Sequenced by immunoSEQ multiplex PCR; TCRdb stores in-frame clones only, minus some. The sample has around 32,000 clones; roughly 87% are singletons. The sequenced sample consisted of memory (CD45RA-) CD4+ T cells from blood. These receptors were obtained from a human donor in good health.

This clone was detected only once. V gene TRBV19 combines with J gene TRBJ2-2; TRBD1 might be the D (5 bases). V dropped 6 bases and J dropped 4 bases, with 6 bases sitting between them. The CDR3 consists of 12 residues. In germline, CDR1 is LNHDA, CDR2 SQIVND (reference sequence). The CDR3 coding sequence is TGTGCCAGTAGACAGGTCACCGGGGAGCTGTTTTTT. Its protein is CASRQVTGELFF.

This clone was detected only a few times. This chain connects TRBV28 to TRBJ1-6, with D possibly matching TRBD1 (6 bases). From germline, CDR1 is MDHEN and CDR2 SYDVKM. The CDR3 sequence is 15 residues long. Between the trimmed V and J ends, which lost 6 bases and 2 bases, there was a span of 11 bases. The CDR3 nucleotides are TGTGCCAGCAGATTACAGGGTACCTATAATTCACCCCTCCACTTT. Translating gives CASRLQGTYNSPLHF.

The rearrangement links TRBV15 to TRBJ1-1, with D possibly TRBD1 on 6 matching bases. V gave up 0 bases and J gave up 2 bases, with 19 bases separating them. This CDR3 is 18 amino acids long. Germline V gene lookup returns CDR1 LNHNV and CDR2 YYDKDF (reference sequence). CDR3 nucleotide sequence: TGTGCCACCAGCAGAGATCTGGGGGGCAGAACTGGAAACACTGAAGCTTTCTTT. Translating gives CATSRDLGGRTGNTEAFF.

This clone has only one observation. The chain links TRBV11-3 to TRBJ1-5; a possible D gene is TRBD1 (5 bases). The V gene lost 2 bases and the J gene lost 0 bases, with 11 bases spanning the gap. Germline V lookup: CDR1 SGHNT, CDR2 YENEEA. The CDR3 totals 16 residues. This CDR3 reads CASSLYGGYSNQPQHF. CDR3 DNA sequence: TGTGCCAGCAGCTTATACGGGGGTTATAGCAATCAGCCCCAGCATTTT. Full variable domain (rest looked up from reference TRBV11-3 and TRBJ1-5): EAGVVQSPRYKIIEKKQPVAFWCNPISGHNTLYWYLQNLGQGPELLIRYENEEAVDDSQLPKDRFSAERLKGVDSTLKIQPAELGDSAVYLCASSLYGGYSNQPQHFGDGTRLSIL.

The chain has TRBV7-2 and TRBJ1-5, with D uncertain. V was shortened by 2 bases and J by 6 bases, with 8 bases between the two germline ends. CDR3 length: 13 residues. CDR1 and CDR2 (germline): SGHTA, FQGNSA. The CDR3 region has the DNA TGTGCCAGCAGCTTAAAGGCGCGTCAGCCCCAGCATTTT. It codes for CASSLKARQPQHF.

V is TRBV5-1 and J is TRBJ1-2; TRBD1 might be the D (6 bases). This CDR3 has 13 amino acids. Trimming removed 2 bases from V and 3 bases from J, with 8 bases in between. The germline V gene encodes CDR1 SGHRS and CDR2 YFSETQ. CDR3 sequence: CASSLGGDYGYTF. The CDR3 DNA reads TGCGCCAGCAGCTTAGGGGGAGACTATGGCTACACCTTC.

V and J are TRBV5-4 and TRBJ2-2; D remains ambiguous. Germline assignment: CDR1 SGHNT and CDR2 YYREEE (reference sequence). With 0 bases removed from V and 3 bases from J, the gap between germline ends came to 9 bases. This CDR3 region has 15 residues. CDR3 nucleotide sequence: TGTGCCAGCAGCTTGGTAGCCACCGACACCGGGGAGCTGTTTTTT. This codes for CASSLVATDTGELFF. The whole variable domain, remainder taken from reference TRBV5-4 and TRBJ2-2, is ETGVTQSPTHLIKTRGQQVTLRCSSQSGHNTVSWYQQALGQGPQFIFQYYREEENGRGNFPPRFSGLQFPNYSSELNVNALELDDSALYLCASSLVATDTGELFFGEGSRLTVL.

The V and J genes are TRBV5-1 and TRBJ1-1, with D unresolved. This CDR3 region has 13 residues. Deletions cut 6 bases from V and 2 bases from J, with 11 bases between. CDR1 is SGHRS and CDR2 is YFSETQ in the germline V gene. The CDR3 region has the DNA TGCGCCAGCACCCGCGGGGAAAACACTGAAGCTTTCTTT. Protein product: CASTRGENTEAFF.

The genes are TRBV4-1 and TRBJ1-1; 7 bases match TRBD1. V lost 4 bases, J lost 0 bases, and 5 bases stayed unmatched. This CDR3 comprises 15 residues. Per germline, CDR1 MGHRA and CDR2 YSYEKL. This CDR3 is CASSLTDRVNTEAFF. In DNA form, the CDR3 reads TGCGCCAGCAGCCTTACCGACAGGGTGAACACTGAAGCTTTCTTT.

The chain links TRBV6-5 to TRBJ1-3; 9 nucleotides line up with TRBD1. Trimming at V came to 5 bases and at J to 7 bases, leaving 9 bases not matched to a gene. Germline V gene sequence: CDR1 MNHEY, CDR2 SVGAGI. The CDR3 is 15 residues long. As DNA, the CDR3 is TGTGCCAGCAGTCCGACCGGGACAGGGTGGAACACCATATATTTT. Amino acids: CASSPTGTGWNTIYF.

V gene TRBV7-9 combines with J gene TRBJ2-3; maybe TRBD1 (5 bases). Germline values: CDR1 SEHNR, CDR2 FQNEAQ (reference sequence). The CDR3 is 14 amino acids. V lost 2 bases, J lost 6 bases, and 12 bases lay in between. CDR3 sequence reads: CASSLSREWDTQYF. As DNA, the CDR3 is TGTGCCAGCAGCTTAAGCAGGGAATGGGATACGCAGTATTTT.

This clone was found a few times. V and J are TRBV6-5 and TRBJ1-5, with a possible D match to TRBD1 (5 bases). The length of the CDR3 is 15 residues. CDR1 is MNHEY and CDR2 is SVGAGI in the germline V gene. The V end lost 2 bases, the J end lost 2 bases, and 10 bases lay between the germline ends. The CDR3 DNA reads TGTGCCAGCAGTTACAACAGGTGGGGCAATCAGCCCCAGCATTTT. The encoded protein is CASSYNRWGNQPQHF.

The chain joins TRBV18 to TRBJ2-4, with a tentative D call TRBD2 (5 bases). Trimming stripped 3 bases from V and 3 bases from J, with 12 bases between. This CDR3 is 15 amino acids long. Germline V CDR1 and CDR2: KGHSH, LQKENI. The CDR3 DNA follows: TGTGCCAGCTCACCCGGACTGAACTTCAAAAACATTCAGTACTTC. Its translation is CASSPGLNFKNIQYF.

The chain couples TRBV5-8 to TRBJ1-4, with D perhaps TRBD1 (6 bases). The V end lost 0 bases, the J end lost 2 bases, and 11 bases lay between the germline ends. The CDR3 sequence is 16 residues long. The germline gives CDR1 SGHTS, CDR2 YDEGEE. CDR3 amino acids: CASSLGTASTNEKLFF. CDR3 bases: TGTGCCAGCAGCTTGGGGACAGCTTCTACTAATGAAAAACTGTTTTTT.

The chain couples TRBV7-9 to TRBJ1-1; a weak D match, TRBD1 (5 bases). CDR1 and CDR2 from the germline V gene are SEHNR and FQNEAQ (reference sequence). The CDR3 runs 15 residues. Trimming took 1 base from V and 5 from J, leaving 14 bases between them. CDR3 sequence (DNA): TGTGCCAGCAGCTTAGAGGCAGGGCGGGGAACTGAAGCTTTCTTT. Amino acid sequence: CASSLEAGRGTEAFF.

The chain is built from TRBV11-2 and TRBJ2-5, with D possibly matching TRBD2 (5 bases). Germline CDR1 is SGHAT and CDR2 is FQNNGV. V dropped 1 base and J dropped 1 base, with 19 bases sitting between them. CDR3 length: 18 residues. The CDR3 region is CASSLAFTSFGSQETQYF. The CDR3 DNA reads as TGTGCCAGCAGCTTAGCATTTACTAGTTTTGGATCCCAAGAGACCCAGTACTTC.

The rearrangement joins TRBV5-6 to TRBJ1-2, with D maybe TRBD1 (5 bases). The CDR3 has 17 amino acids. V lost 2 bases and J 1 base, leaving 18 bases between the germline ends. CDR1 is SGHDT, CDR2 YYEEEE, per germline. The CDR3 DNA reads TGTGCCAGCAGCTTCCTCTCCTTTGGGGCCCTTAACTATGGCTACACCTTC. This codes for CASSFLSFGALNYGYTF.

The chain recombines TRBV19 with TRBJ2-2; D is possibly TRBD1 (6 bases). The ends were cut back, 10 bases at V and 1 base at J, with 13 bases in the middle. This CDR3 region has 14 residues. The germline V gene encodes CDR1 LNHDA and CDR2 SQIVND (reference sequence). The CDR3 is CATKPGQNTGELFF. The CDR3 DNA reads TGTGCCACCAAGCCGGGACAGAACACCGGGGAGCTGTTTTTT.

The chain carries TRBV6-5 and TRBJ2-7; 7 bases fit TRBD2. Trimming at V came to 4 bases and at J to 4 bases, leaving 10 bases not matched to a gene. The CDR3 covers 15 residues. The germline gives CDR1 MNHEY, CDR2 SVGAGI. In DNA, the CDR3 is TGTGCCAGCAGTTCCCTGGGTGCGGGGGATTACGAGCAGTACTTC. Protein: CASSSLGAGDYEQYF.

V and J are TRBV30 and TRBJ1-5; TRBD1 is a possible D gene (6 bases). Germline V gene data show CDR1 as GTSNPN and CDR2 as SVGIG (reference sequence). The CDR3 length is 13 residues. V was clipped by 4 bases and J by 3 bases, with 10 bases between them. In DNA form, the CDR3 reads TGTGCCTGGAATCAGGGGACCAATCAGCCCCAGCATTTT. It yields the protein CAWNQGTNQPQHF.

The J gene is TRBJ1-1, the V gene TRBV5-6, with 9 bases fitting TRBD1. CDR3 length equals 15 residues. V gave up 4 bases and J gave up 6 bases; unmatched junction bases: 10. From germline, CDR1 is SGHDT and CDR2 YYEEEE. DNA for the CDR3: TGTGCCAGCAGCATAACCGGGACAGGGATAGCTGAAGCTTTCTTT. Translating gives CASSITGTGIAEAFF.

The gene calls are TRBV19 and TRBJ1-4, with 7 positions matching TRBD1. This CDR3 region has 20 residues. V lost 9 bases to trimming and J lost 0 bases; unmatched junction nucleotides: 22. Per the germline V gene, CDR1 is LNHDA and CDR2 is SQIVND (reference sequence). CDR3: CASKYGGGDSSQATNEKLFF. The DNA of the CDR3 is TGTGCCAGCAAGTACGGAGGAGGGGACAGCTCCCAAGCAACTAATGAAAAACTGTTTTTT.

The chain employs TRBV7-2 and TRBJ2-6; no clear D gene. In germline, CDR1 is SGHTA, CDR2 FQGNSA. CDR3 size: 14 residues. V was pared by 3 bases and J by 0 bases, with 3 bases between. The CDR3 here is CASSFDSGANVLTF. The CDR3 DNA follows: TGTGCCAGCAGCTTCGACTCTGGGGCCAACGTCCTGACTTTC.

This sequence joins TRBV11-2 and TRBJ2-1; perhaps TRBD1 as D (6 bases). The CDR3 consists of 18 residues. Germline CDR1 SGHAT, CDR2 FQNNGV. Trimming left V 1 base short and J 7 bases short, with 23 bases between. CDR3 nucleotide sequence: TGTGCCAGCAGCTTAGTGAGGATAGGGGGAAATCTATGGAATGAGCAGTTCTTC. It encodes CASSLVRIGGNLWNEQFF.

The CDR3 DNA reads TGTGCCAGCAGGGGAGGACTAGCGGGGGGAGCCCATGAGCAGTTCTTC. Amino acids: CASRGGLAGGAHEQFF. The rearrangement joins TRBV28 to TRBJ2-1; 14 nucleotides align to TRBD2. Unmatched junction bases numbered 9, after V lost 6 bases and J lost 8 bases. The CDR3 runs to 16 residues. The germline gives CDR1 MDHEN, CDR2 SYDVKM.

The V gene is TRBV5-4, the J gene TRBJ2-5; the match to TRBD1 covers 8 bases. Per germline, CDR1 SGHNT and CDR2 YYREEE (reference sequence). V lost 4 bases and J lost 2; bases outside the gene matches: 7. CDR3 length equals 15 residues. The CDR3 nucleotides are TGTGCCAGCAGCGGTAATCGGGACAGGCAAGAGACCCAGTACTTC. Its protein product is CASSGNRDRQETQYF.

This chain joins TRBV19 and TRBJ2-3; 9 bases agree with TRBD1. Germline CDR1 is LNHDA and CDR2 is SQIVND (reference sequence). The CDR3 has 16 amino acids. The junction had 2 bases not matched to a gene; V was cut back by 1 base and J by 0 bases. CDR3 in amino acids: CASSIGTGASTDTQYF. The CDR3, as DNA: TGTGCCAGTAGTATAGGGACAGGGGCCAGCACAGATACGCAGTATTTT.

The V and J genes are TRBV11-2 and TRBJ2-7; 9 bases line up with TRBD1. Losses at the gene ends were 1 base for V and 0 bases for J; bases not matched to a gene: 7. The CDR3 consists of 17 residues. Per germline, CDR1 SGHAT and CDR2 FQNNGV. The CDR3 sequence: CASSLGSGTGSSYEQYF. The DNA for the CDR3 is TGTGCCAGCAGCTTAGGCTCCGGGACAGGGAGCTCCTACGAGCAGTACTTC.

The chain uses TRBV7-2 and TRBJ2-7; 7 nucleotides line up with TRBD1. Germline-derived CDR1 and CDR2 are SGHTA and FQGNSA. Trimming took 3 bases from V and 3 from J; bases not matched to a gene: 5. The length of the CDR3 is 14 residues. CDR3 loop: CASSFGQVFYEQYF. The CDR3, as DNA: TGTGCCAGCAGCTTCGGACAGGTCTTCTACGAGCAGTACTTC.

This clone was detected once. The rearrangement links TRBV19 to TRBJ1-3, with 8 bases fitting TRBD1. Losses at the gene ends were 5 bases for V and 0 bases for J; bases not matched to a gene: 3. Per germline, CDR1 LNHDA and CDR2 SQIVND (reference sequence). The CDR3 is made up of 15 amino acids. The CDR3 DNA reads as TGTGCCAGTAGTCTCGACAGGGGCTCTGGAAACACCATATATTTT. Encoded protein: CASSLDRGSGNTIYF.